These T cell receptor beta chains were read from a single sample in a study of CD8+ T cells in alopecia areata. The method was immunoSEQ multiplex PCR; TCRdb's version includes in-frame clones alone and lacks a portion of them. The sample has roughly 180,000 clones, around 63% seen once. The specimen comprised CD4+ T cells sorted from blood, sampled at week 0. The receptors were sampled from a human donor with alopecia areata. The CDR3 runs from the conserved cysteine through the conserved F or W. The D gene is left open where the match is weak. Expanded clones get a size class; other rows say once, few or many, or leave the size out.

TRBV28	NA	NA	TRBJ2-7	TGTGCCAGCAGCCGTTATACCTACGAGCAGTACTTC	CASSRYTYEQYF
TRBV7-7	few	TRBD1	TRBJ2-3	TGTGCCAGCAGTACAGGGGTTGGGAGCACAGATACGCAGTATTTT	CASSTGVGSTDTQYF
TRBV11-3	NA	TRBD2	TRBJ2-3	TGTGCCAGCAGCTCGGGACTAGCGGGGGACTCTAGCACAGATACGCAGTATTTT	CASSSGLAGDSSTDTQYF
TRBV11-2	NA	TRBD1	TRBJ2-1	TGTGCCAGCAGCTCAGATTCACGGGACAGTGAGCAGTTCTTC	CASSSDSRDSEQFF
TRBV27	NA	NA	TRBJ1-5	TGTGCCAGCAGCCTTGGTAAACTCCAGCCCCAGCATTTT	CASSLGKLQPQHF
TRBV7-2	NA	NA	TRBJ2-5	TGTGCCAGCAGTGGTGAAGAGACCCAGTACTTC	CASSGEETQYF
TRBV7-7	few	NA	TRBJ2-3	TGTGCCAGCAGCCGCGGACTATCTGATACGCAGTATTTT	CASSRGLSDTQYF
TRBV30	NA	NA	TRBJ2-5	TGTGCCTGGAGTGTCCTACCTCACACCAGACAGCGAGAGACCCAGTACTTC	CAWSVLPHTRQRETQYF
TRBV28	few	NA	TRBJ1-2	TGTGCCAGCAGTTCCAGATATGGCTACACCTTC	CASSSRYGYTF
TRBV5-6	NA	TRBD1	TRBJ1-4	TGTGCCAGCAGCTTTCAGGGGGGAGAAAAACTGTTTTTT	CASSFQGGEKLFF
TRBV29-1	NA	TRBD1	TRBJ2-3	TGCAGCGTCTTCAAAGGGATGAGGGGGCGGACAGATACGCAGTATTTT	CSVFKGMRGRTDTQYF
TRBV13	NA	NA	TRBJ2-7	TGTGCCAGCAGCTTAGCGAGGGGCGCCTACTCCTACGAGCAGTACTTC	CASSLARGAYSYEQYF
TRBV5-1	NA	NA	TRBJ1-2	TGCGCCAGCAGCTTCCTTACAGAGGGAGATGGCTACACCTTC	CASSFLTEGDGYTF
TRBV5-5	few	NA	TRBJ2-5	TGTGCCAGCAGCTTCAGCGTTAGAGAGACCCAGTACTTC	CASSFSVRETQYF
TRBV30	once	NA	TRBJ1-1	TGTGCCTGGATTAGACTTCAAGCTTTCTTT	CAWIRLQAFF
TRBV11-3	NA	TRBD1	TRBJ1-1	TGTGCCAGCAGCTTAGATGACAGGGGCACTGAAGCTTTCTTT	CASSLDDRGTEAFF
TRBV30	NA	TRBD1	TRBJ1-1	TGTGCCTGGAGTGTGGACAGGGTGAGGGCTTTCTTT	CAWSVDRVRAFF
TRBV2	NA	NA	TRBJ2-2	TGTGCCAGCAGTGAAAGGGGGAGTGACACCGGGGAGCTGTTTTTT	CASSERGSDTGELFF
TRBV30	NA	NA	TRBJ1-2	TGTGCCTGGAGTTGGGACGGCCCCTATGGCTACACCTTC	CAWSWDGPYGYTF
TRBV30	NA	NA	TRBJ1-2	TGTGCCTGGAGTGTGGCCCTTTGGGGCTATGGCTACACCTTC	CAWSVALWGYGYTF
TRBV14	few	NA	TRBJ2-7	TGTGCCAGCAGCCAAGATGGCCTCTACGAGCAGTACTTC	CASSQDGLYEQYF
TRBV7-3	NA	TRBD2	TRBJ2-3	TGTGCCAGCAGCTTAGGGTCTAGCGGGGATACGCAGTATTTT	CASSLGSSGDTQYF
TRBV28	NA	NA	TRBJ2-5	TGTGCCAGCGGGCCAGTGCAGACCCAGTACTTC	CASGPVQTQYF
TRBV7-2	NA	NA	TRBJ1-2	TGTGCCAGCAGCCTCCAGGGGTTTAACTATGGCTACACCTTC	CASSLQGFNYGYTF
TRBV29-1	NA	TRBD1	TRBJ1-5	TGCAGCGTCAGACAGGGGGAACAGCCCCAGCATTTT	CSVRQGEQPQHF
TRBV5-1	few	NA	TRBJ2-3	TGCGCCAGCAGCTTGGCCCGGGACTTCACAGATACGCAGTATTTT	CASSLARDFTDTQYF
TRBV30	NA	NA	TRBJ1-1	TGTGCCTGGAGGGACGATGACCTAATGAACACTGAAGCTTTCTTT	CAWRDDDLMNTEAFF
TRBV2	NA	TRBD1	TRBJ1-5	TGTGCCAGCAGCCTTAGGACAGGGGATCAGCCCCAGCATTTT	CASSLRTGDQPQHF
TRBV29-1	NA	TRBD2	TRBJ2-3	TGCAGCGTTGAAATGGCTAGCGGGGGGACAGATACGCAGTATTTT	CSVEMASGGTDTQYF
TRBV30	NA	NA	TRBJ1-2	TGTGCCTGGACGGCCGACAGCTACTATGGCTACACCTTC	CAWTADSYYGYTF
TRBV6-6	NA	NA	TRBJ2-2	TGTGCCGCAGGTGGCGGGGAGCTGTTTTTT	CAAGGGELFF